What follows are 18 T cell receptor beta chains derived from one specimen sequenced in a study of blood T cell repertoires in COVID-19. The data were produced by immunoSEQ multiplex PCR, yet TCRdb's version contains in-frame clones alone and is incomplete. Of about 200,000 clones listed, 83% are singletons. Sequencing input: PBMCs or T cells enriched from blood (not recorded which). These receptors all stem from a woman in her forties or fifties who had been exposed to COVID-19.

The chain employs TRBV9 and TRBJ2-2; 13 nucleotides match TRBD2. Germline V gene data show CDR1 as SGDLS and CDR2 as YYNGEE. There are 16 residues in the CDR3. Trimming at V came to 4 bases and at J to 3 bases, leaving 3 bases not matched to a gene. The CDR3 DNA is TGTGCCAGCAGCCTAGGACTAGCGGGAGACACCGGGGAGCTGTTTTTT. Encoded protein: CASSLGLAGDTGELFF.

The chain links TRBV6-5 to TRBJ1-5; D is undetermined. This CDR3 spans 16 amino acids. Germline V gene lookup returns CDR1 MNHEY and CDR2 SVGAGI. Trimming shortened V by 4 bases and J by 4 bases, and 17 bases separated the two germline ends. The CDR3 protein is CASSFTPPAGNQPQHF. CDR3 nucleotide sequence: TGTGCCAGCAGTTTCACCCCTCCGGCGGGGAATCAGCCCCAGCATTTT.

V usage is TRBV6-4 and J usage is TRBJ1-1; 8 bases map to TRBD1. The CDR3 loop spans 13 amino acids. Germline loops: CDR1 MRHNA, CDR2 SNTAGT. V lost 6 bases, J lost 7 bases, and 7 bases stayed unmatched. In DNA form, the CDR3 reads TGTGCCAGCAGGCATACAGGGGGACTTGAAGCTTTCTTT. Translated, it gives CASRHTGGLEAFF.

This chain links TRBV5-1 with TRBJ1-1; TRBD1 matches at 7 bases. After removal of 4 bases from V and 0 bases from J, the junction contained 12 bases not matched to a gene. Germline-derived CDR1 and CDR2 are SGHRS and YFSETQ. The CDR3 totals 17 residues. The CDR3 bases are TGCGCCAGCAGCCGTCCGGAGTCAGGGGGTTTGAACACTGAAGCTTTCTTT. Its translation is CASSRPESGGLNTEAFF.

The chain has TRBV7-9 and TRBJ1-1, with 7 bases fitting TRBD1. CDR1 is SEHNR, CDR2 FQNEAQ, per germline (reference sequence). The CDR3 has 15 residues. V shed 5 bases and J 2 bases; nucleotides not matched to a gene: 8. CDR3 sequence: CASSPGRGGNTEAFF. The CDR3 region has the DNA TGTGCCAGCAGCCCTGGCCGAGGGGGCAACACTGAAGCTTTCTTT.

This chain uses TRBV24-1 with TRBJ2-1, with 9 bases lining up with TRBD2. Losses at the gene ends were 5 bases for V and 8 bases for J; bases not matched to a gene: 9. In germline, CDR1 is KGHDR, CDR2 SFDVKD. There are 15 residues in the CDR3. The CDR3: CATSVGGGATDEQFF. The CDR3 DNA follows: TGTGCCACCAGTGTTGGCGGGGGGGCGACTGATGAGCAGTTCTTC.

The gene calls are TRBV27 and TRBJ2-4, with D possibly matching TRBD1 (6 bases). Germline V gene lookup returns CDR1 MNHEY and CDR2 SMNVEV (reference sequence). V lost 2 bases and J 6 bases, leaving 14 bases between the germline ends. The CDR3 sequence is 15 residues long. CDR3 in DNA: TGTGCCAGCAGTTTAAGGCAGGGGCACGGAAACATTCAGTACTTC. Translating gives CASSLRQGHGNIQYF.

The rearrangement uses TRBV29-1 and TRBJ1-3; 9 bases agree with TRBD1. This CDR3 has 13 residues. V gave up 7 bases and J gave up 4 bases; unmatched junction bases: 5. Germline V gives CDR1 SQVTM, CDR2 ANQGSEA. The CDR3 reads CSALTGGGNTIYF. In DNA, the CDR3 is TGCAGCGCCCTGACAGGGGGAGGAAACACCATATATTTT.

This sequence joins TRBV21-1 and TRBJ2-2; TRBD2 is the table's D call, not checked against the DNA. TRBV21-1 is termed a pseudogene. The CDR3 runs to 13 residues. CDR3: CASSIRVTGELFF. CDR3 sequence (DNA): TGTGCCAGCAGCATCCGGGTGACCGGGGAGCTGTTTTTT.

V is TRBV28 and J is TRBJ1-1; tentatively, D is TRBD1 (6 bases). From germline, CDR1 is MDHEN and CDR2 SYDVKM. Trimming took 6 bases from V and 6 from J, leaving 14 bases between them. The CDR3 has 13 amino acids. The DNA of the CDR3 is TGTGCCAGCAGCCGAGAACAGGGAGCTGAAGCTTTCTTT. Its translation is CASSREQGAEAFF.

V is TRBV7-9 and J is TRBJ1-1, with TRBD1 matching 9 bases. The CDR3 runs to 16 residues. The trim removed 5 bases at V and 0 bases at J, leaving 7 bases unmatched. Per the germline V gene, CDR1 is SEHNR and CDR2 is FQNEAQ (reference sequence). The CDR3 DNA sequence: TGTGCCAGCAGCCTCCTTCGACAGGGGGTGAACACTGAAGCTTTCTTT. Its protein product is CASSLLRQGVNTEAFF.

This rearrangement joins TRBV6-4 to TRBJ1-1; 9 bases agree with TRBD1. V lost 9 bases to trimming and J lost 10 bases; unmatched junction nucleotides: 6. The CDR3 is made up of 11 amino acids. Germline V lookup: CDR1 MRHNA, CDR2 SNTAGT. Here the CDR3 reads CASPGTGLAFF. The CDR3 nucleotides are TGTGCCAGTCCGGGGACAGGGTTAGCTTTCTTT.

This rearrangement joins TRBV2 to TRBJ1-2; D uncertain. V was cut by 3 bases and J by 2 bases, with 7 bases left in between. CDR1 and CDR2 (germline): SNHLY, FYNNEI. The CDR3 spans 13 residues. CDR3 loop: CASSDARNYGYTF. The CDR3 DNA follows: TGTGCCAGCAGTGACGCACGGAACTATGGCTACACCTTC.

The chain is built from TRBV5-1 and TRBJ1-1; TRBD1 matches 7 bases. The V segment lost 0 bases and the J segment 3 bases; nucleotides outside the gene matches: 5. The CDR3 spans 15 residues. Germline V gene lookup returns CDR1 SGHRS and CDR2 YFSETQ. CDR3 residues: CASSLEGRGYTEAFF. CDR3 bases: TGCGCCAGCAGCTTGGAGGGCAGGGGGTACACTGAAGCTTTCTTT.

The chain joins TRBV27 to TRBJ1-5; D is perhaps TRBD1 (6 bases). In germline, CDR1 is MNHEY, CDR2 SMNVEV (reference sequence). This CDR3 is built from 15 residues. V was cut by 7 bases and J by 4 bases, with 17 bases left in between. For the CDR3, the DNA is TGTGCCAGCATGTCCGTGGGGGCCGTTAATCAGCCCCAGCATTTT. Its translation: CASMSVGAVNQPQHF.

The V and J genes are TRBV6-6 and TRBJ2-7; 13 bases fit TRBD2. The germline CDR1 and CDR2 sequences are MNHNY and SVGAGI (reference sequence). V lost 2 bases and J lost 2; bases outside the gene matches: 3. This CDR3 has 16 amino acids. Written as DNA, the CDR3 is TGTGCCAGCAGTTACCCGACTAGCGGGGGGACCTACGAGCAGTACTTC. Protein sequence: CASSYPTSGGTYEQYF.

This clone was found once. The chain is built from TRBV10-3 and TRBJ2-3; TRBD1 matches at 9 bases. The length of the CDR3 is 13 residues. CDR1 and CDR2 (germline): ENHRY, SYGVKD. J was trimmed by 3 bases and V by 7 bases; bases with no gene match: 2. CDR3 sequence: CAITDRGTDTQYF. In DNA form, the CDR3 reads TGTGCCATCACGGACAGGGGAACAGATACGCAGTATTTT.

J is TRBJ1-1 and V is TRBV19; a weak D match, TRBD1 (5 bases). Looked up from germline, CDR1 is LNHDA and CDR2 is SQIVND (reference sequence). The CDR3 is 15 amino acids. V was trimmed by 7 bases and J by 1 base, leaving 16 bases between them. CDR3 DNA: TGTGCCAGTATGGGGGGGTGGTATTCGAACACTGAAGCTTTCTTT. Protein sequence: CASMGGWYSNTEAFF.